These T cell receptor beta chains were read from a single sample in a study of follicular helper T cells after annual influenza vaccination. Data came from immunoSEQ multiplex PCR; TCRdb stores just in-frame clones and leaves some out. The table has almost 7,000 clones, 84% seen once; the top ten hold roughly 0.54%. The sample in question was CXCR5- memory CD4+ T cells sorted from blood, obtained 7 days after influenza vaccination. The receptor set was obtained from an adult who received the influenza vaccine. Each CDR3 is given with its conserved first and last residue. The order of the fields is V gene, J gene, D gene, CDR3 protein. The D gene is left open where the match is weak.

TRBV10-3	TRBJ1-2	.	CAIKAGRVGNYGYTF
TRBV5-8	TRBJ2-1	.	CASRSGHYVQFF
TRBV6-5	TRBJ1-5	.	CASSSLRSNQPQHF
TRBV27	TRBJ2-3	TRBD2	CASSLSMTSGRTDTQYF
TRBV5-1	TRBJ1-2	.	CASRPRQTGWDGYTF
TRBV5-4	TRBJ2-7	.	CASSTGPRIEQYF
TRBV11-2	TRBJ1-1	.	CASSSGRGNTEAFF
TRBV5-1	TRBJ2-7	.	CASSRGSSYEQYF
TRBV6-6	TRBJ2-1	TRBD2	CASSWTSGRNNEQFF
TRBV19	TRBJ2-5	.	CASSSGTAGETQYF
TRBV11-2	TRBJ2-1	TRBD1	CASSLMTGINEQFF
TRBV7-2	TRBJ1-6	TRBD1	CASSLALGAGGSPLHF
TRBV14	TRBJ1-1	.	CASSQMRRANTEAFF
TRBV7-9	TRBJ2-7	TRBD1	CASSQRVLGQGFYEQYF
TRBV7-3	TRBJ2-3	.	CASSLRDRTDTQYF
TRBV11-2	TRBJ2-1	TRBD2	CASSLVKSGRRNPFF
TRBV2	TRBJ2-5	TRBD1	CASSERGRGETQYF
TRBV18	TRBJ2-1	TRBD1	CASSGTGYNEQFF
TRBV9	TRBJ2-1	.	CASSASYVLSYNEQFF
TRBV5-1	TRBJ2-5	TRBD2	CASSGGTSGGRETQYF
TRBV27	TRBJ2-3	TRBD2	CASSLAGGASGTQYF
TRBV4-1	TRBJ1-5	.	CASSQDLRGARGPQHF
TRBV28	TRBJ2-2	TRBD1	CASAPDRRTGELFF
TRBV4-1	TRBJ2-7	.	CASSQGEARRSYEQYF
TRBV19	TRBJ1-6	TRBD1	CASSPLDRDNSPLHF
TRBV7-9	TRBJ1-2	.	CASSLAGNYGYTF
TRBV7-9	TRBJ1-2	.	CASSGIRQLGGYTF
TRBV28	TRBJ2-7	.	CASSQGREYEQYF
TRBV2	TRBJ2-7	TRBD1	CASTGGRDRVYEQYF
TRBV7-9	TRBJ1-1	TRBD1	CASSLQGQGEAFF
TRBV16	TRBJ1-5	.	CASSLGTGTKGSQPQHF
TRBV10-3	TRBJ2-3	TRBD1	CAIRGPTGVSTDTQYF
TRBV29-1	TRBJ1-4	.	CSVWGANEKLFF
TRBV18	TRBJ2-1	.	CASRFGGTTGGGDEQFF
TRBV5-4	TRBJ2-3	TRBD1	CASSTGQDSTDTQYF
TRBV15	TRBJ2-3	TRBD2	CATSRDGLAGLDTQYF
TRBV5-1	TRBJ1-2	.	CASSAGHTANYGYTF
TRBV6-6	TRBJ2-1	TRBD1	CASSYKDRARYEQFF
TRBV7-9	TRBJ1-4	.	CASSRQVGTQNEKLFF
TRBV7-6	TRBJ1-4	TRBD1	CASSRVWDSNEKLFF
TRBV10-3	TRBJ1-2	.	CAISEIQVSPNGYTF